A single T cell receptor beta chain is shown here with its context. Its antigen is unidentified. This sample is part of a study of OX40 agonist ivuxolimab in advanced cancers. About the study: Age averaged around 54 years (range roughly 20 to 90), and roughly 80% were male. Two cutaneous melanoma patients and one hepatocellular carcinoma patient, three in all, had partial responses. General study findings and limits: CD4+ T cells averaged fewer expanded clones than CD8+ T cells.

Data came from immunoSEQ multiplex PCR; TCRdb stores just in-frame clones and leaves some out. The repertoire holds over 50,000 clones, with about 92% as singletons. V trimming: 6 bases; J trimming: 3 bases; junction bases outside the gene matches: 10. This CDR3 has 15 amino acids. The germline gives CDR1 MNHEY, CDR2 SVGAGI. The rearrangement joins TRBV6-5 to TRBJ1-2; 7 bases align to TRBD1. The clonotype was recovered from an adult with an advanced solid tumor such as melanoma, head and neck, liver or kidney cancer. Source: CD4+ or CD8+ T cells sorted from blood, taken in a trial of the OX40 agonist ivuxolimab. The CDR3 bases are TGTGCCAGCAGGAAGGGAGACAGGGTGGACTATGGCTACACCTTC. Translated: CASRKGDRVDYGYTF.